This T cell receptor beta chain came from a study of blood T cell repertoires in COVID-19. Across the whole study: COVID-19 samples, acute and convalescent, were from the United States, Italy and Spain. Nucleic acid was either cDNA or gDNA, and it came from T cells, B-cell-depleted T cells, or PBMCs.

Under the authors' procedure: Amplified reference gene primers provided the basis for estimating nucleated cell counts. Only in-frame clones appear in the TCRdb table, and some are missing; sequencing was by immunoSEQ multiplex PCR. From that table come the V and J calls and clone size; the DNA was used to work out D and trimming. The data hold approximately 290,000 clones, with roughly 90% observed a single time. V lost 5 bases and J lost 4; bases outside the gene matches: 11. In germline, CDR1 is LNHDA, CDR2 SQIVND (reference sequence). The length of the CDR3 is 16 residues. The chain is built from TRBV19 and TRBJ2-5; 9 nucleotides align to TRBD2. Sequences were obtained from peripheral blood. The sequence came from a man aged 30-40 years with acute or convalescent COVID-19. CDR3 loop: CASSPFGSSGRETQYF. Written as DNA, the CDR3 is TGTGCCAGTAGTCCCTTCGGAAGTAGCGGGAGAGAGACCCAGTACTTC.